A selection of T cell receptor beta chains follows, all from one sample in a study of T cell changes during pregnancy in multiple sclerosis. Clones were sequenced by immunoSEQ multiplex PCR, and TCRdb holds only the in-frame ones, with some missing. The sample includes 40,000 to 55,000 clones, about nine tenths seen only once; the top ten take 1.4% to 1.5%. The material sequenced was peripheral blood, taken in the first trimester of pregnancy. These TCRs come from a female donor in good health, enrolled as a control in a pregnancy study. Each CDR3 is given with its conserved first and last residue. A D gene is named only where the DNA matches it firmly. Clone size is shown for a subset of rows, as once, few, many or a class of expanded clone.

D: TRBD1
J: TRBJ1-4
V: TRBV5-1
size: -
length: 17
CDR3: CASSLGFTTGGNEKLFF
DNA: TGCGCCAGCAGCTTGGGGTTTACGACAGGGGGTAATGAAAAACTGTTTTTT

D: -
J: TRBJ2-1
V: TRBV11-2
size: -
length: 15
CDR3: CASSAGLPVYNEQFF
DNA: TGTGCCAGCAGCGCAGGACTACCGGTCTACAATGAGCAGTTCTTC

D: -
J: TRBJ1-2
V: TRBV27
size: -
length: 18
CDR3: CASGRDFGDLGNNYGYTF
DNA: TGTGCCAGTGGGAGGGACTTCGGGGACTTGGGAAATAACTATGGCTACACCTTC

D: -
J: TRBJ2-1
V: TRBV13
size: -
length: 12
CDR3: CASSLGRGEQFF
DNA: TGTGCCAGCAGCTTAGGCCGTGGCGAGCAGTTCTTC

D: -
J: TRBJ1-1
V: TRBV4-1
size: -
length: 16
CDR3: CASSQGRGSMNTEAFF
DNA: TGCGCCAGCAGCCAAGGGAGGGGCTCCATGAACACTGAAGCTTTCTTT

D: -
J: TRBJ2-3
V: TRBV7-2
size: -
length: 16
CDR3: CASSLVAQLSTDTQYF
DNA: TGTGCCAGCAGCTTAGTGGCACAGTTGAGCACAGATACGCAGTATTTT

D: TRBD1
J: TRBJ2-7
V: TRBV7-9
size: -
length: 14
CDR3: CASSPPTGPYEQYF
DNA: TGTGCCAGCAGCCCGCCGACAGGGCCCTACGAGCAGTACTTC

D: TRBD1
J: TRBJ1-1
V: TRBV30
size: few
length: 13
CDR3: CAWSVTGETEAFF
DNA: TGTGCCTGGAGTGTAACAGGGGAAACTGAAGCTTTCTTT

D: TRBD1
J: TRBJ2-7
V: TRBV4-2
size: -
length: 16
CDR3: CASSQESGQGFYEQYF
DNA: TGTGCCAGCAGCCAAGAGAGCGGACAGGGGTTCTACGAGCAGTACTTC

D: TRBD2
J: TRBJ2-3
V: TRBV7-2
size: -
length: 19
CDR3: CASSLGSWTSGTHTDTQYF
DNA: TGTGCCAGCAGCTTAGGCTCATGGACTAGCGGGACTCACACAGATACGCAGTATTTT

D: -
J: TRBJ2-3
V: TRBV19
size: -
length: 16
CDR3: CASSTEAGLGTDTQYF
DNA: TGTGCCAGTAGCACGGAGGCCGGGCTGGGCACAGATACGCAGTATTTT

D: -
J: TRBJ2-7
V: TRBV19
size: once
length: 13
CDR3: CASSIGAPAEQYF
DNA: TGTGCCAGTAGTATAGGGGCCCCCGCGGAGCAGTACTTC

D: -
J: TRBJ2-3
V: TRBV13
size: -
length: 14
CDR3: CASSRGRVTDTQYF
DNA: TGTGCCAGCTCCCGTGGGCGGGTTACAGATACGCAGTATTTT

D: -
J: TRBJ2-2
V: TRBV9
size: -
length: 13
CDR3: CASSPIVAGELFF
DNA: TGTGCCAGCAGCCCTATAGTTGCCGGGGAGCTGTTTTTT

D: TRBD1
J: TRBJ2-5
V: TRBV25-1
size: -
length: 13
CDR3: CASSPGGRGSQYF
DNA: TGTGCCAGCAGTCCAGGGGGCAGAGGGTCCCAGTACTTC

D: TRBD2
J: TRBJ2-1
V: TRBV6-1
size: few
length: 15
CDR3: CASRTSADSYNEQFF
DNA: TGTGCCAGCAGGACTAGCGCCGACTCCTACAATGAGCAGTTCTTC

D: -
J: TRBJ1-1
V: TRBV6-6
size: -
length: 14
CDR3: CASTPGLANTEAFF
DNA: TGTGCCAGCACCCCTGGCCTGGCGAACACTGAAGCTTTCTTT

D: TRBD1
J: TRBJ1-5
V: TRBV28
size: -
length: 17
CDR3: CASSLRQGLASNQPQHF
DNA: TGTGCCAGCAGTTTAAGACAGGGATTGGCTAGCAATCAGCCCCAGCATTTT

D: -
J: TRBJ1-5
V: TRBV30
size: -
length: 15
CDR3: CAWNRKGEDNQPQHF
DNA: TGTGCCTGGAACCGAAAGGGAGAGGACAATCAGCCCCAGCATTTT

D: TRBD1
J: TRBJ1-4
V: TRBV2
size: -
length: 14
CDR3: CASSRDSRNEKLFF
DNA: TGTGCCAGCAGTAGGGACAGCCGGAATGAAAAACTGTTTTTT

D: -
J: TRBJ2-1
V: TRBV4-2
size: -
length: 15
CDR3: CASSQEGRSYNEQFF
DNA: TGTGCCAGCAGCCAGGAGGGCCGCTCCTACAATGAGCAGTTCTTC

D: TRBD1
J: TRBJ1-1
V: TRBV2
size: -
length: 16
CDR3: CASSYRQGVGDTEAFF
DNA: TGTGCCAGCAGTTACCGACAGGGGGTAGGAGACACTGAAGCTTTCTTT

D: -
J: TRBJ1-3
V: TRBV7-9
size: -
length: 16
CDR3: CASKGTSPSSGNTIYF
DNA: TGTGCCAGCAAAGGGACAAGCCCTTCCTCTGGAAACACCATATATTTT

D: -
J: TRBJ1-1
V: TRBV5-6
size: -
length: 14
CDR3: CASSLVGEGTEAFF
DNA: TGTGCCAGCAGCTTGGTAGGAGAGGGCACTGAAGCTTTCTTT

D: -
J: TRBJ2-5
V: TRBV20-1
size: -
length: 11
CDR3: CSARDPGTQYF
DNA: TGCAGTGCTAGAGATCCGGGGACCCAGTACTTC

D: TRBD2
J: TRBJ2-3
V: TRBV19
size: -
length: 17
CDR3: CASSWALTSGGTDTQYF
DNA: TGTGCCAGTAGTTGGGCTTTGACTAGCGGGGGCACAGATACGCAGTATTTT

D: TRBD1
J: TRBJ1-1
V: TRBV27
size: -
length: 17
CDR3: CASSGGQGVGGNTEAFF
DNA: TGTGCCAGCAGTGGGGGACAGGGTGTAGGTGGGAACACTGAGGCTTTCTTT

D: TRBD2
J: TRBJ2-3
V: TRBV28
size: -
length: 16
CDR3: CASSSRLAGETDTQYF
DNA: TGTGCCAGCAGTTCACGACTAGCGGGAGAAACAGATACGCAGTATTTT

D: -
J: TRBJ2-1
V: TRBV10-3
size: -
length: 11
CDR3: CAISAGYEQFF
DNA: TGTGCCATCAGTGCCGGTTATGAGCAGTTCTTC

D: TRBD1
J: TRBJ1-6
V: TRBV7-3
size: -
length: 14
CDR3: CASSLGTVNSPLHF
DNA: TGTGCCAGCAGCTTAGGGACAGTCAATTCACCCCTCCACTTT

D: TRBD2
J: TRBJ2-7
V: TRBV11-2
size: few
length: 15
CDR3: CASRRPGGGSYEQYF
DNA: TGTGCCAGCAGACGACCGGGAGGAGGCTCCTACGAGCAGTACTTC

D: -
J: TRBJ2-3
V: TRBV19
size: -
length: 19
CDR3: CASSIDLLYRGASTDTQYF
DNA: TGTGCCAGTAGTATAGATCTCCTCTATCGGGGGGCTAGCACAGATACGCAGTATTTT

D: TRBD1
J: TRBJ1-5
V: TRBV7-2
size: -
length: 13
CDR3: CASSQDRQQPQHF
DNA: TGTGCCAGCAGCCAGGACAGGCAACAGCCCCAGCATTTT

D: -
J: TRBJ2-7
V: TRBV7-2
size: -
length: 15
CDR3: CASSLGLAQSHEQYF
DNA: TGTGCCAGCAGCTTAGGGCTAGCGCAGAGTCACGAGCAGTACTTC

D: -
J: TRBJ2-1
V: TRBV15
size: once
length: 15
CDR3: CATSGIGGAYNEQFF
DNA: TGTGCCACCAGCGGAATCGGGGGAGCCTACAATGAGCAGTTCTTC

D: TRBD2
J: TRBJ2-5
V: TRBV4-2
size: -
length: 16
CDR3: CASSQEWLAGEETQYF
DNA: TGTGCCAGCAGCCAAGAATGGCTAGCGGGAGAGGAGACCCAGTACTTC

D: TRBD2
J: TRBJ2-5
V: TRBV18
size: -
length: 16
CDR3: CASSPPRASGVETQYF
DNA: TGTGCCAGCTCACCACCGCGGGCTAGCGGGGTGGAGACCCAGTACTTC

D: TRBD1
J: TRBJ2-1
V: TRBV4-1
size: -
length: 16
CDR3: CASSQGAGQGLVYRFF
DNA: TGCGCCAGCAGCCAGGGGGCAGGACAGGGATTAGTCTATCGGTTCTTC

D: -
J: TRBJ2-5
V: TRBV7-2
size: once
length: 14
CDR3: CASSLGWRAETQYF
DNA: TGTGCCAGCAGCTTAGGCTGGCGGGCGGAGACCCAGTACTTC

D: -
J: TRBJ1-1
V: TRBV7-3
size: -
length: 15
CDR3: CASSLFDRTNTEAFF
DNA: TGTGCCAGCAGCTTGTTCGACAGGACGAACACTGAAGCTTTCTTT

D: -
J: TRBJ2-7
V: TRBV5-1
size: -
length: 15
CDR3: CASSLVGDHRGEQYF
DNA: TGCGCCAGCAGCTTAGTGGGAGACCACCGTGGGGAGCAGTACTTC